Presented here are 27 T cell receptor beta chains from one specimen sequenced in a study of technical replicates of blood from several donors. Produced via immunoSEQ multiplex PCR; TCRdb's table is partial and in-frame only. The data contain about 60,000 clones, 86% of them singletons. Sequenced material: PBMCs. Receptor source: a human donor in good health. Some clones in this sample may be carry-over from other donors' samples.

CDR3 coding DNA: TGTGCCAGCAGCCCTAAAGCGGGAGGGCAAATTGAGCAGTTCTTC. Its protein is CASSPKAGGQIEQFF. The chain links TRBV6-5 to TRBJ2-1; 10 bases are a match to TRBD2. J gave up 9 bases and V 6 bases, and 11 bases lay outside the gene matches. Germline V gives CDR1 MNHEY, CDR2 SVGAGI. This CDR3 spans 15 amino acids.

The rearrangement links TRBV5-6 to TRBJ2-1; a possible D gene is TRBD2 (5 bases). The CDR3 loop spans 11 amino acids. Looked up from germline, CDR1 is SGHDT and CDR2 is YYEEEE. V dropped 4 bases and J dropped 10 bases, with 9 bases sitting between them. The CDR3, as DNA: TGTGCCAGCAGCCGCGCGGGCGAGCAGTTCTTC. Translation gives CASSRAGEQFF.

The rearrangement joins TRBV7-9 to TRBJ2-5; unclear D gene. CDR3 size: 11 residues. Germline V gene sequence: CDR1 SEHNR, CDR2 FQNEAQ (reference sequence). The V gene lost 5 bases and the J gene lost 5 bases, with 6 bases spanning the gap. In DNA, the CDR3 is TGTGCCAGCAGCAACTACGAGACCCAGTACTTC. This translates into CASSNYETQYF.

The chain uses TRBV29-1 and TRBJ2-3; 7 bases line up with TRBD2. Germline V gene lookup returns CDR1 SQVTM and CDR2 ANQGSEA. V lost 3 bases to trimming and J lost 3 bases; unmatched junction nucleotides: 6. The CDR3 totals 14 residues. The CDR3, as DNA: TGCAGCGTTGAGAGCGGTAGCGGGACAGATACGCAGTATTTT. It codes for CSVESGSGTDTQYF.

This chain uses TRBV6-5 with TRBJ2-2, with D hard to call. The CDR3 runs 14 residues. Germline V gene data show CDR1 as MNHEY and CDR2 as SVGAGI. Deletions cut 6 bases from V and 4 bases from J, with 12 bases between. CDR3 region: CASRTPGGTGELFF. CDR3 nucleotides: TGTGCCAGCAGAACCCCGGGTGGCACCGGGGAGCTGTTTTTT.

The chain employs TRBV5-6 and TRBJ1-2; 8 bases match TRBD1. This CDR3 has 15 amino acids. The ends lost 6 bases at V and 7 bases at J; junction bases unmatched: 14. CDR1 is SGHDT and CDR2 is YYEEEE in the germline V gene. The CDR3 nucleotides are TGTGCCAGCATCCTACTGGGACAGGAGCTCGCTGGCTACACCTTC. This gives the protein CASILLGQELAGYTF.

V gene TRBV9 combines with J gene TRBJ2-7; 9 nucleotides match TRBD2. V shed 2 bases, J shed 3 bases, and the junction held 9 bases outside the gene matches. There are 16 residues in the CDR3. Per germline, CDR1 SGDLS and CDR2 YYNGEE. CDR3: CASSVTPIAGVYEQYF. Written as DNA, the CDR3 is TGTGCCAGCAGCGTGACCCCTATAGCGGGGGTCTACGAGCAGTACTTC.

This chain links TRBV29-1 with TRBJ2-6; 7 bases map to TRBD2. This CDR3 is built from 16 residues. In germline, CDR1 is SQVTM, CDR2 ANQGSEA. J was trimmed by 4 bases and V by 0 bases; bases with no gene match: 6. The CDR3 DNA follows: TGCAGCGTTGAAGATTGGGGGGGTTCCGGGGCCAACGTCCTGACTTTC. It specifies CSVEDWGGSGANVLTF.

The chain employs TRBV25-1 and TRBJ2-1; the match to TRBD2 covers 8 bases. Germline V gene data show CDR1 as MGHDK and CDR2 as SYGVNS. V dropped 3 bases and J dropped 8; count of bases not matched to a gene: 15. The CDR3 contains 17 residues. CDR3 bases: TGTGCCAGCAGTGACTCGAAGCGGGGGCTTGGACCTGATGAGCAGTTCTTC. Amino acid sequence: CASSDSKRGLGPDEQFF.

The V and J genes are TRBV4-3 and TRBJ2-2; the D gene is possibly TRBD2 (5 bases). This CDR3 spans 14 amino acids. Germline CDR1 is LGHNA and CDR2 is YSLEER. The germline V and J ends were trimmed by 2 bases and 6 bases, with 10 bases remaining between them. The CDR3: CASSQTWTSGELFF. The CDR3 nucleotides read TGCGCCAGCAGCCAAACATGGACTTCCGGGGAGCTGTTTTTT.

This chain joins TRBV19 and TRBJ1-5; D ambiguous. This CDR3 is 15 amino acids long. CDR1 and CDR2 from the germline V gene are LNHDA and SQIVND (reference sequence). V was clipped by 3 bases and J by 2 bases, with 11 bases between them. The chain's CDR3 is CASSISVAGNQPQHF. Written as DNA, the CDR3 is TGTGCCAGTAGTATTAGTGTGGCGGGCAATCAGCCCCAGCATTTT.

The V call is TRBV19, the J call TRBJ1-2; TRBD1 aligns across 8 bases. From germline, CDR1 is LNHDA and CDR2 SQIVND (reference sequence). This CDR3 is 14 amino acids long. The J segment lost 7 bases and the V segment lost 6 bases, leaving 10 bases of the junction unmatched. DNA for the CDR3: TGTGCCAGTAGGCCCCGTGCAGGGGGCTCTGGCTACACCTTC. Translated: CASRPRAGGSGYTF.

The chain uses TRBV6-6 and TRBJ1-2, with a tentative D call TRBD1 (6 bases). V was trimmed by 2 bases and J by 6 bases, leaving 13 bases between them. This CDR3 has 14 amino acids. Looked up from germline, CDR1 is MNHNY and CDR2 is SVGAGI (reference sequence). In DNA, the CDR3 is TGTGCCAGCAGTTACCCCCGGACAGATAATGGCTACACCTTC. It yields the protein CASSYPRTDNGYTF.

The rearrangement uses TRBV6-5 and TRBJ2-5; 9 bases are a match to TRBD2. Losses at the gene ends were 6 bases for V and 5 bases for J; bases not matched to a gene: 10. The CDR3 has 15 amino acids. In germline, CDR1 is MNHEY, CDR2 SVGAGI. CDR3 DNA sequence: TGTGCCAGCAGCCGAATTCTAGCGGGGAGGGAGACCCAGTACTTC. This encodes CASSRILAGRETQYF.

The chain couples TRBV5-1 to TRBJ2-3, with D uncertain. The V gene's germline CDR1 is SGHRS and CDR2 YFSETQ. The CDR3 has 15 residues. Trimming shortened V by 4 bases and J by 5 bases, and 17 bases separated the two germline ends. CDR3 nucleotide sequence: TGCGCCAGCAGCGCGTCGCGGAGTCGGCTAGATACGCAGTATTTT. Amino acid sequence: CASSASRSRLDTQYF.

The chain employs TRBV7-9 and TRBJ2-7; TRBD2 agrees at 7 bases. There are 15 residues in the CDR3. V dropped 4 bases and J dropped 2; count of bases not matched to a gene: 8. The germline V gene has CDR1 SEHNR and CDR2 FQNEAQ (reference sequence). CDR3 in DNA: TGTGCCAGCAGCTCCGCAAGCGGGACCACCTACGAGCAGTACTTC. Protein sequence: CASSSASGTTYEQYF.

This chain links TRBV16 with TRBJ2-6; the D is unclear. The CDR3 is 16 amino acids. Germline V gene lookup returns CDR1 KGHSY and CDR2 FQNENV. V was clipped by 5 bases and J by 5 bases, with 16 bases between them. DNA for the CDR3: TGTGCCAGCAGCGCGGTACTACAAAGTCGGGCCAACGTCCTGACTTTC. Protein product: CASSAVLQSRANVLTF.

This clone was recorded a few times. V is TRBV7-9 and J is TRBJ1-1; 7 nucleotides line up with TRBD1. The germline V gene encodes CDR1 SEHNR and CDR2 FQNEAQ (reference sequence). The CDR3 is 13 amino acids. Losses at the gene ends were 6 bases for V and 5 bases for J; bases not matched to a gene: 6. CDR3 bases: TGTGCCAGCAGGAGTACAGGGGCGACTGAAGCTTTCTTT. Amino acids: CASRSTGATEAFF.

This rearrangement joins TRBV19 to TRBJ2-1, with 8 bases identical to TRBD1. The CDR3 spans 17 residues. Germline values: CDR1 LNHDA, CDR2 SQIVND (reference sequence). V dropped 5 bases and J dropped 0; count of bases not matched to a gene: 9. The CDR3 nucleotides read TGTGCCAGTAGTTCCGACAGGGGCGACCACTCCTACAATGAGCAGTTCTTC. It encodes CASSSDRGDHSYNEQFF.

This chain joins TRBV7-9 and TRBJ2-3; the match to TRBD2 covers 15 bases. V lost 3 bases, J lost 14 bases, and 6 bases stayed unmatched. CDR1 is SEHNR and CDR2 is FQNEAQ in the germline V gene (reference sequence). The length of the CDR3 is 14 residues. CDR3 sequence (DNA): TGTGCCAGCAGCTTCCCCGGGACTAGCGGGGGGTGGTATTTT. This sequence encodes CASSFPGTSGGWYF.

The chain carries TRBV7-9 and TRBJ2-5; a weak D match, TRBD1 (6 bases). Germline V gene lookup returns CDR1 SEHNR and CDR2 FQNEAQ (reference sequence). The CDR3 runs to 16 residues. The ends were cut back, 5 bases at V and 0 bases at J, with 16 bases in the middle. The CDR3 sequence: CASSASMGADQETQYF. The CDR3 nucleotides are TGTGCCAGCAGCGCGAGTATGGGGGCCGACCAAGAGACCCAGTACTTC.

The rearrangement uses TRBV5-6 and TRBJ1-2; no definite D call. The CDR3 spans 12 residues. The V end lost 4 bases, the J end lost 7 bases, and 11 bases lay between the germline ends. Per the germline V gene, CDR1 is SGHDT and CDR2 is YYEEEE. CDR3 nucleotides: TGTGCCAGCAGCCTGAGCCTTAGTGGCTACACCTTC. It specifies CASSLSLSGYTF.

The sample holds one count of this clone. The J gene is TRBJ2-7, the V gene TRBV5-4; 8 bases fit TRBD1. Germline V gene lookup returns CDR1 SGHNT and CDR2 YYREEE (reference sequence). The trim removed 5 bases at V and 6 bases at J, leaving 10 bases unmatched. This CDR3 is built from 14 residues. This CDR3 reads CASSRAGGLPEQYF. In DNA, the CDR3 is TGTGCCAGCAGTCGTGCAGGGGGCTTACCCGAGCAGTACTTC.

V and J are TRBV30 and TRBJ1-4; no reliable D call. V was shortened by 5 bases and J by 7 bases, with 5 bases between the two germline ends. Germline loops: CDR1 GTSNPN, CDR2 SVGIG (reference sequence). This CDR3 spans 10 amino acids. CDR3 bases: TGTGCCTGGGGACTTGAAAAACTGTTTTTT. It specifies CAWGLEKLFF.

The chain couples TRBV11-2 to TRBJ1-4; 10 bases align to TRBD1. The CDR3 is 15 amino acids. The ends lost 2 bases at V and 7 bases at J; junction bases unmatched: 4. The germline V gene encodes CDR1 SGHAT and CDR2 FQNNGV. CDR3 region: CASSLLRDRGEKLFF. Here the CDR3 DNA reads TGTGCCAGCAGCTTACTTCGGGACAGGGGTGAAAAACTGTTTTTT.

This clone showed up just a few times. The chain recombines TRBV4-1 with TRBJ1-5; D remains unclear. V dropped 1 base and J dropped 6 bases, with 16 bases sitting between them. This CDR3 is built from 16 residues. Germline CDR1 is MGHRA and CDR2 is YSYEKL. This CDR3 is CASSQGVLGSGQPQHF. CDR3 nucleotides: TGCGCCAGCAGCCAAGGGGTGCTGGGGAGTGGTCAGCCCCAGCATTTT.

The chain links TRBV11-1 to TRBJ2-2, with D tentatively TRBD2 (5 bases). CDR3 length equals 16 residues. Between the trimmed V and J ends, which lost 2 bases and 5 bases, there was a span of 15 bases. Germline loops: CDR1 SGHAT, CDR2 FQDESV (reference sequence). The CDR3 spells CASSLPQREGTGELFF. The CDR3 bases are TGTGCCAGCAGCTTACCACAACGGGAAGGTACCGGGGAGCTGTTTTTT.